The 13 T cell receptor beta chains listed next were all sequenced from one sample in a study of T-cell memory formation after mild COVID-19. A single record per CDR3 protein comes from TCRdb applying MiXCR to the 5' RACE reads. The sample has about 290,000 distinct CDR3 sequences; around 15% are singletons. The sequencing input was PBMCs or a T cell subset sorted from them (not recorded which). The origin of the receptors is a man aged 18 to 35 who had mild COVID-19 (a few samples of this study predate the infection). Cell type and time point are not known.

This chain connects TRBV4-1 to TRBJ1-2, with D perhaps matching TRBD1 (6 bases). Germline CDR1 and CDR2: MGHRA and YSYEKL. Trimming pared 0 bases from V and 5 bases from J, leaving 13 bases between. The CDR3 covers 15 residues. CDR3 nucleotide sequence: TGCGCCAGCAGCCAAGAGCATGACAGGACATATGGCTACACCTTC. Its protein product is CASSQEHDRTYGYTF.

The sample holds many counts of this clonotype. The chain carries TRBV7-9 and TRBJ2-5; TRBD1 agrees at 8 bases. V gave up 5 bases and J gave up 4 bases; unmatched junction bases: 3. Germline V lookup: CDR1 SEHNR, CDR2 FQNEAQ (reference sequence). The CDR3 contains 13 residues. The DNA for the CDR3 is TGTGCCAGCAGCCGCGGACAGGGAGAGACCCAGTACTTC. Its protein product is CASSRGQGETQYF.

This clonotype was counted a few times. The gene calls are TRBV7-9 and TRBJ1-1, with TRBD1 matching 10 bases. After removal of 5 bases from V and 5 bases from J, the junction contained 8 bases not matched to a gene. The germline CDR1 and CDR2 sequences are SEHNR and FQNEAQ (reference sequence). The CDR3 loop spans 15 amino acids. DNA for the CDR3: TGTGCCAGCAGCCCTGGGACAGGGGAGGAAACTGAAGCTTTCTTT. Residues: CASSPGTGEETEAFF.

This clonotype turned up a few times. The rearrangement uses TRBV29-1 and TRBJ2-6; the D is unclear. Germline assignment: CDR1 SQVTM and CDR2 ANQGSEA. Trimming took 1 base from V and 0 from J, leaving 7 bases between them. The CDR3 loop spans 15 amino acids. The CDR3 sequence is CSVEATTSGANVLTF. DNA of the CDR3: TGCAGCGTTGAAGCAACAACCTCTGGGGCCAACGTCCTGACTTTC. The full variable domain, rest sourced from reference TRBV29-1 and TRBJ2-6, is SAVISQKPSRDICQRGTSLTIQCQVDSQVTMMFWYRQQPGQSLTLIATANQGSEATYESGFVIDKFPISRPNLTFSTLTVSNMSPEDSSIYLCSVEATTSGANVLTFGAGSRLTVL.

This clonotype came up many times. This chain joins TRBV7-8 and TRBJ2-3; 10 bases are a match to TRBD2. The length of the CDR3 is 15 residues. J lost 5 bases, V lost 2 bases, and 4 bases had no gene match. Germline CDR1 is SGHVS and CDR2 is FQNEAQ. The CDR3 is CASSLQRGGRDTQYF. DNA of the CDR3: TGTGCCAGCAGCTTACAGCGGGGGGGCCGAGATACGCAGTATTTT.

The J gene is TRBJ2-5, the V gene TRBV7-2; D is perhaps TRBD1 or TRBD2 (5 bases each). CDR1 and CDR2 from the germline V gene are SGHTA and FQGNSA. The CDR3 is 15 residues long. Trimming stripped 2 bases from V and 4 bases from J, with 14 bases between. CDR3 DNA sequence: TGTGCCAGCAGCTTACGAGGGGTCGCGGGAGAGACCCAGTACTTC. It codes for CASSLRGVAGETQYF.

This clonotype has a count of ten or more. The chain joins TRBV5-1 to TRBJ1-5, with D hard to call. The CDR3 consists of 13 residues. Germline V gene sequence: CDR1 SGHRS, CDR2 YFSETQ. Trimming cost V 0 bases and J 1 base, with 2 bases left between them. CDR3 DNA sequence: TGCGCCAGCAGCTTGGCCAGCAATCAGCCCCAGCATTTT. This translates into CASSLASNQPQHF.

This clonotype has a count of ten or more. This chain links TRBV5-1 with TRBJ2-3; a possible D gene is TRBD2 (7 bases). This CDR3 has 14 amino acids. Germline V lookup: CDR1 SGHRS, CDR2 YFSETQ. V shed 2 bases and J shed 5 bases, with 12 bases lying between them. CDR3 residues: CASSLGGAQDTQYF. The CDR3 nucleotides are TGCGCCAGCAGCTTAGGGGGGGCCCAAGATACGCAGTATTTT.

This clonotype was recorded a few times. The V call is TRBV11-2, the J call TRBJ1-4; no clear D. The CDR3 is made up of 16 amino acids. Trimming took off 4 bases at V and 0 bases at J, with 12 bases between the two ends. CDR1 and CDR2 (germline): SGHAT, FQNNGV. CDR3 nucleotides: TGTGCCAGCAGCTCCTCCCAAACCACAACTAATGAAAAACTGTTTTTT. This gives the protein CASSSSQTTTNEKLFF.

The chain links TRBV2 to TRBJ2-5; the match to TRBD2 covers 7 bases. The CDR3 sequence is 12 residues long. Germline loops: CDR1 SNHLY, CDR2 FYNNEI. V was pared by 7 bases and J by 7 bases, with 6 bases of the junction left unmatched. This CDR3 is CASTSGVATQYF. DNA for the CDR3: TGTGCCAGCACAAGCGGGGTAGCGACCCAGTACTTC. The complete variable domain, with remaining parts taken from reference TRBV2 and TRBJ2-5, reads EPEVTQTPSHQVTQMGQEVILRCVPISNHLYFYWYRQILGQKVEFLVSFYNNEISEKSEIFDDQFSVERPDGSNFTLKIRSTKLEDSAMYFCASTSGVATQYFGPGTRLLVL.

This clonotype occurred a few times. The CDR3: CASSQGTGNGYTF. The CDR3 DNA follows: TGTGCCAGCAGCCAAGGGACAGGGAACGGCTACACCTTC. This chain links TRBV3-1 with TRBJ1-2; 8 bases line up with TRBD1. The CDR3 spans 13 residues. Germline-derived CDR1 and CDR2 are LGHDT and YNNKEL (reference sequence). With 1 base clipped from V and 8 bases from J, the junction kept 3 bases outside the gene matches.

The chain joins TRBV28 to TRBJ1-5; perhaps TRBD1 as D (6 bases). Trimming left V 4 bases short and J 7 bases short, with 17 bases between. Germline CDR1 is MDHEN and CDR2 is SYDVKM. There are 15 residues in the CDR3. CDR3 DNA sequence: TGTGCCAGCAGTTCTAGGACAGCGGCAGGGCAGCCCCAGCATTTT. This translates into CASSSRTAAGQPQHF.

The chain links TRBV29-1 to TRBJ2-5, with 8 bases identical to TRBD2. The germline V gene has CDR1 SQVTM and CDR2 ANQGSEA. With V trimmed by 8 bases and J by 1 base, 9 bases remained unmatched. This CDR3 has 14 amino acids. The CDR3 reads CSIVLAGSQETQYF. The CDR3 coding sequence is TGCAGCATCGTGTTAGCGGGGTCCCAAGAGACCCAGTACTTC.